This T cell receptor beta chain was identified during a study of a mutant IDH1 vaccine in newly diagnosed glioma (TCRdb year 2021). Some background on the complete study: The roughly 30 treated patients were roughly 62% male and around 40% female, with a mean age of around 40 years. Before enrollment, most patients had been given radiochemotherapy with temozolomide as standard therapy, while the rest had received either radiotherapy alone or temozolomide alone. Peripheral blood was drawn at six visits: V03 (baseline), V05, V07, V10, V12 and V13. Longitudinal TCRB deep sequencing was performed for around 23 treated patients wherever samples were available for exploratory analyses. What the research found in general, with its limitations: No apparent relationship was observed between pseudoprogression and alterations in the top peripheral T cell clonotypes detected by TCRB sequencing. Immune responses induced by the vaccine were seen in over 90% of patients across multiple MHC alleles. Availability determined which PBMC samples were chosen for TCRB deep sequencing. The authors noted that analyses of patient blood samples could not be reproduced because of sample limitations.

Spanning cysteine to phenylalanine, the CDR3 consists of 12 amino acids. The entry retains the CDR3 DNA only, 36 bases that are in frame from base 1. The germline V gene sets CDR1 to SGHAT and CDR2 to FQNNGV. Relative to germline, V is 5 bases shorter and J is 3 bases shorter, with 7 bases between their ends. Reading the label with the study, this specimen's time point is: baseline, week 1 (first vaccination visit). This specimen's treatment or condition label, interpreted: pre-vaccination baseline after standard-of-care therapy. The donors had newly diagnosed IDH1-mutant astrocytomas of WHO grade 3 or 4 that showed loss of nuclear ATRX. The samples were drawn from NOA16, a multicentre, single-arm, open-label phase I trial in Germany that tested a mutant IDH1 peptide vaccine in humans for the first time. Visit V03 blood draws served as the baseline sample for immunogenicity testing. Genomic DNA for TCRB sequencing was extracted from EDTA blood using the DNeasy Blood and Tissue Kit.

Turning to this clone: This clone's antigen is unknown. Per-base quality was not reported, and no clone a single base away is much larger than it.

The method was the immunoSEQ multiplex PCR assay. The hsTCRB Kit was used according to the manufacturer's protocol to amplify rearranged TCR beta chain sequences. An Illumina MiSeq was used to sequence the TCRB libraries. The paper's data handling went like this. The kit vendor's proprietary platform handled demultiplexing, trimming and gene mapping. The source is immuneACCESS, and TCRdb retained only in-frame sequences with V and J called. Part of the clones is not carried over; for the studies checked, unresolved V genes explain less than half of this, and the remainder is unexplained. V, J and clone size derive from that table, while D and trimming were established from the DNA sequence. In this sample the table shows 15,000 to 20,000 clones, roughly 80% of which occur a single time. The leading ten clones occupy over 8% of the sample.

Source: PBMCs, taken from a glioma patient treated with radiotherapy, temozolomide or both. The receptor was derived from a man between 35 and 55 years old with glioma. The rearranged chain carries TRBV11-2 and TRBJ2-5; the D gene cannot be resolved reliably. The CDR3 reads CASSQTKETQYF. The DNA is as follows: TGTGCCAGCAGCCAAACTAAAGAGACCCAGTACTTC.